These T cell receptor beta chains were read from a single sample in a study of post-analysis software for immune sequencing data. One entry per CDR3 protein results from TCRdb running MiXCR on the PCR reads. The sample has around 770,000 distinct CDR3 sequences, about 45% seen once. The sequenced material came from blood. The receptors originated from a girl between 10 and 17 years old with multiple sclerosis. Each CDR3 is given with its conserved first and last residue. Fields, in order: V gene, J gene, CDR3 protein.

V gene: TRBV12-3/TRBV12-4; J gene: TRBJ2-3; CDR3 protein: CASSSGGSTDVQYF
V gene: TRBV6-2/TRBV6-3; J gene: TRBJ2-7; CDR3 protein: CASSPPGGYEQYF
V gene: TRBV11-2; J gene: -; CDR3 protein: CASSLDTGEWETQYF
V gene: TRBV4-1; J gene: TRBJ2-1; CDR3 protein: CASSQDPSGPNNEQFF
V gene: TRBV6-2/TRBV6-3; J gene: TRBJ2-7; CDR3 protein: CASSYSASTYEQYF
V gene: TRBV10-3; J gene: TRBJ2-7; CDR3 protein: CAISQTSGRPHEQYF
V gene: TRBV20-1; J gene: TRBJ1-2; CDR3 protein: CSASDTRRVRGYTF
V gene: TRBV20-1; J gene: TRBJ2-7; CDR3 protein: CSAAPGTSGGYEQYF
V gene: TRBV28; J gene: TRBJ2-7; CDR3 protein: CASRKPGQGTYEQYF
V gene: TRBV7-9; J gene: TRBJ1-1; CDR3 protein: CASSLAPGWNTEAFF
V gene: TRBV6-5; J gene: TRBJ2-7; CDR3 protein: CASRATGGTYEQYF
V gene: TRBV5-1; J gene: TRBJ1-2; CDR3 protein: CASSRGQGSGYGYTF
V gene: TRBV7-2; J gene: -; CDR3 protein: CASSHSGQGGIEQYF
V gene: TRBV15; J gene: TRBJ2-6; CDR3 protein: CASRVTGANVLTF
V gene: TRBV9; J gene: TRBJ2-7; CDR3 protein: CASSVEGAAYEQYF
V gene: TRBV14; J gene: TRBJ2-6; CDR3 protein: CASSLLSIGNRLANVLTF
V gene: TRBV4-3; J gene: TRBJ2-3; CDR3 protein: CASSQDRGMITQYF
V gene: TRBV2; J gene: TRBJ2-7; CDR3 protein: CASSEAGWTGYEQYF
V gene: TRBV5-6; J gene: TRBJ2-5; CDR3 protein: CASSKTTGGRETQYF